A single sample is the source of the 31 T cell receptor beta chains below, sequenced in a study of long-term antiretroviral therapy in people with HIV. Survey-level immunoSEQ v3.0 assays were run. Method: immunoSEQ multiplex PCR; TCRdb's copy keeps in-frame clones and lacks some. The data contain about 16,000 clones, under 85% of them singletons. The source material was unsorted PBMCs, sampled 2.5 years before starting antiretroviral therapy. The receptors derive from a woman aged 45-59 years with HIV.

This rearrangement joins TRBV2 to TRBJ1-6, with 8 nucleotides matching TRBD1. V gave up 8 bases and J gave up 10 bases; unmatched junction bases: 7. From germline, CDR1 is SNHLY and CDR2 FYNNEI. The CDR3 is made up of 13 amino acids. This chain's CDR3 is CASLGTGPSPLHF. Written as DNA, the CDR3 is TGTGCCAGCTTAGGGACAGGACCCTCACCCCTCCACTTT.

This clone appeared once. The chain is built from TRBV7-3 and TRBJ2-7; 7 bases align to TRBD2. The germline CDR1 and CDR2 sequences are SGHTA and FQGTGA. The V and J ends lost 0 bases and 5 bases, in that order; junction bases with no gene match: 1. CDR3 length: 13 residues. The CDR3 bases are TGTGCCAGCAGCTTAACGAGCGGGGACGAGCAGTACGTC. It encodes CASSLTSGDEQYV.

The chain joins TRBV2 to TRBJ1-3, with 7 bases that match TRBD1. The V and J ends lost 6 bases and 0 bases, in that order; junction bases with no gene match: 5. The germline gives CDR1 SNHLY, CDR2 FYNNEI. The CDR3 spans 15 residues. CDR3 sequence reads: CASREDRTSGNTIYF. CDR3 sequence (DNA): TGTGCCAGCAGAGAGGACAGGACCTCTGGAAACACCATATATTTT.

CDR3 residues: CASSLRDRGVREQYV. The CDR3 DNA follows: TGTGCCAGCAGCCTCCGGGACAGGGGTGTTAGGGAGCAGTACGTC. The gene calls are TRBV5-6 and TRBJ2-7, with 10 bases aligning to TRBD1. The J segment lost 7 bases and the V segment lost 4 bases, leaving 11 bases of the junction unmatched. The CDR3 length is 15 residues. The germline V gene has CDR1 SGHDT and CDR2 YYEEEE.

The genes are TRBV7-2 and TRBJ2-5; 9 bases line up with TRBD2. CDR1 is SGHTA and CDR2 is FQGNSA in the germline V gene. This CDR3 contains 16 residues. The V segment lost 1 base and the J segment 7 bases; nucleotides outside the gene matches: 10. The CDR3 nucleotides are TGTGCCAGCAGCTTAGTTCCTAGCGGGGCCCGGGGGACCCAGTACTTC. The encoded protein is CASSLVPSGARGTQYF.

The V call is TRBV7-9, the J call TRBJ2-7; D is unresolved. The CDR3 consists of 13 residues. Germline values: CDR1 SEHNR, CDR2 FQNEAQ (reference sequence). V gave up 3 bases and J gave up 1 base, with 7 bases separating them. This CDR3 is CASSLAGSYEQYV. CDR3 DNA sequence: TGTGCCAGCAGCTTGGCAGGTTCCTACGAGCAGTACGTC.

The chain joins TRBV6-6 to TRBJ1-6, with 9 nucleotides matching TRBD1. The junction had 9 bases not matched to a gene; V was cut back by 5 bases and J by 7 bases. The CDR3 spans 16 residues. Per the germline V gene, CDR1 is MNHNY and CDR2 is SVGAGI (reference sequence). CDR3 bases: TGTGCCAGCAGTAACCCGGGACAGGGCAACAATTCACCCCTCCACTTT. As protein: CASSNPGQGNNSPLHF.

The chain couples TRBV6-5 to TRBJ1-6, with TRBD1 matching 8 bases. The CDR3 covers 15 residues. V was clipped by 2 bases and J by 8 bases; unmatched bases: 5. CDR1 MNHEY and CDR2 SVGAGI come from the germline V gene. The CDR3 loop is CASSYTTGEDSPLHF. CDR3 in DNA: TGTGCCAGCAGTTACACGACAGGGGAAGATTCACCCCTCCACTTT.

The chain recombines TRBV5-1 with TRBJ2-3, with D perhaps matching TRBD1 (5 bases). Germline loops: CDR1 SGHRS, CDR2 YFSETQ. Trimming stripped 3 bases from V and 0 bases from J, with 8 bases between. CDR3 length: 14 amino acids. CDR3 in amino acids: CASSYRSSTDTQYF. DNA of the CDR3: TGCGCCAGCAGCTACAGGTCCAGCACAGATACGCAGTATTTT.

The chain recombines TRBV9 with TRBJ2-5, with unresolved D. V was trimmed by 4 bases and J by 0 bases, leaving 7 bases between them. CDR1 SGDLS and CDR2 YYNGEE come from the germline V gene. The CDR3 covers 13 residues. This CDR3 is CASSSPYQETQYF. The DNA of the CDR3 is TGTGCCAGCAGCTCACCGTACCAAGAGACCCAGTACTTC.

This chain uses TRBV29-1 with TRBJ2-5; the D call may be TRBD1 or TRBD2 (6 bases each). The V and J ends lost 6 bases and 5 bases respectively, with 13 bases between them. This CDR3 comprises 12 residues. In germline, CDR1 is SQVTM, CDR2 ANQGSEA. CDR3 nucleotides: TGCAGCGTGCGGAGGGGGGAGGAGACCCAGTACTTC. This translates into CSVRRGEETQYF.

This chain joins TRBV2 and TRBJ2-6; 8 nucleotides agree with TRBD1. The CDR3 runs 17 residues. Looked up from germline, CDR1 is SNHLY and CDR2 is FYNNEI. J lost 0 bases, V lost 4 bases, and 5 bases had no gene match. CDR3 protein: CASSARTGFSGANVLTF. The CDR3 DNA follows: TGTGCCAGCAGTGCAAGGACAGGGTTCTCTGGGGCCAACGTCCTGACTTTC. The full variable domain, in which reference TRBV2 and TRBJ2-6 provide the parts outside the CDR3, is EPEVTQTPSHQVTQMGQEVILRCVPISNHLYFYWYRQILGQKVEFLVSFYNNEISEKSEIFDDQFSVERPDGSNFTLKIRSTKLEDSAMYFCASSARTGFSGANVLTFGAGSRLTVL.

CDR3 loop: CASLLGGAVTREAFF. CDR3 nucleotides: TGCGCCAGCCTTTTGGGAGGGGCGGTCACCCGTGAAGCTTTCTTT. The chain couples TRBV10-2 to TRBJ1-1; D may be TRBD1 (5 bases). Germline CDR1 and CDR2: WSHSY and SAAADI. There are 15 residues in the CDR3. Trimming left V 8 bases short and J 7 bases short, with 23 bases between.

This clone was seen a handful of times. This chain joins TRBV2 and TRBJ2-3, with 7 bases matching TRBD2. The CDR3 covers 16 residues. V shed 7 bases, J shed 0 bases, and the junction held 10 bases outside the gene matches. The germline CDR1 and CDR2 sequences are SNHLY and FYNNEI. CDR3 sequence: CASTEGNGGSTDTQYF. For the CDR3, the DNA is TGTGCCAGCACAGAAGGTAACGGGGGGAGCACAGATACGCAGTATTTT.

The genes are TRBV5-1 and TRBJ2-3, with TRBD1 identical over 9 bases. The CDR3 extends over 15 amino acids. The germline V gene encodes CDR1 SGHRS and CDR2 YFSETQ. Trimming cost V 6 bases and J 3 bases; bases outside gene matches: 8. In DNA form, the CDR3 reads TGCGCCAGCACCTTACGGGACAGGGCTACAGATACGCAGTATTTT. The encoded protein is CASTLRDRATDTQYF.

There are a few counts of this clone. CDR3 DNA: TGTGCCAGCAGGGGTACTAGCGGGGGGTCCTACGAGCAGTACTTC. Translating gives CASRGTSGGSYEQYF. This rearrangement joins TRBV2 to TRBJ2-7; TRBD2 agrees at 12 bases. CDR3 length: 15 amino acids. The V and J ends lost 6 bases and 1 base, in that order; junction bases with no gene match: 4. Germline values: CDR1 SNHLY, CDR2 FYNNEI.

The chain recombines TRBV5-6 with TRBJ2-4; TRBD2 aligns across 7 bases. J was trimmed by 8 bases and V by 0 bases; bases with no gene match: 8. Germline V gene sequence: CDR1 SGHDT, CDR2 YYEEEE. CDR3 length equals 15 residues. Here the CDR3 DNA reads TGTGCCAGCAGCTTGGGTTGGACTAGTCACGACATTCAGTACTTC. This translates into CASSLGWTSHDIQYF. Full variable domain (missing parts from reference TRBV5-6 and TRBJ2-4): DAGVTQSPTHLIKTRGQQVTLRCSPKSGHDTVSWYQQALGQGPQFIFQYYEEEERQRGNFPDRFSGHQFPNYSSELNVNALLLGDSALYLCASSLGWTSHDIQYFGAGTRLSVL.

CDR3 DNA: TGTGCCAGCAGTGCCGCAGCGGGGGGCACAGATACGCAGTATTTT. It translates to CASSAAAGGTDTQYF. The V and J genes are TRBV7-2 and TRBJ2-3, with TRBD2 matching 8 bases. The germline V gene encodes CDR1 SGHTA and CDR2 FQGNSA. The CDR3 loop spans 15 amino acids. V lost 6 bases, J lost 1 base, and 6 bases stayed unmatched.

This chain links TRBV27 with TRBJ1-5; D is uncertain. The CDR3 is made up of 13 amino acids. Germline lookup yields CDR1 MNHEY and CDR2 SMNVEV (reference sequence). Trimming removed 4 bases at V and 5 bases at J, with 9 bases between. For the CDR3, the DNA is TGTGCCAGCAGTTACCGGGCAGATCAGCCCCAGCATTTT. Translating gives CASSYRADQPQHF.

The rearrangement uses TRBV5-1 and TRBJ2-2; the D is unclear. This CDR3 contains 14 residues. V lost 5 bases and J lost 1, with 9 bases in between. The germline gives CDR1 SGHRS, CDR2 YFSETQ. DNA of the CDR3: TGCGCCAGCAGTATCGAAGGGAACACCGGGGAGCTGTTTTTT. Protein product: CASSIEGNTGELFF.

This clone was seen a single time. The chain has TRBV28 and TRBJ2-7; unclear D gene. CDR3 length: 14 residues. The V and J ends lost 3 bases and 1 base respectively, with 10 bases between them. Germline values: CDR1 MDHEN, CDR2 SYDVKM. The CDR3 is CASSFSTFSYEQYF. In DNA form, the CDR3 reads TGTGCCAGCAGTTTTTCGACATTTTCCTACGAGCAGTACTTC. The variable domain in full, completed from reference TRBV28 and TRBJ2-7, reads DVKVTQSSRYLVKRTGEKVFLECVQDMDHENMFWYRQDPGLGLRLIYFSYDVKMKEKGDIPEGYSVSREKKERFSLILESASTNQTSMYLCASSFSTFSYEQYFGPGTRLTVT.

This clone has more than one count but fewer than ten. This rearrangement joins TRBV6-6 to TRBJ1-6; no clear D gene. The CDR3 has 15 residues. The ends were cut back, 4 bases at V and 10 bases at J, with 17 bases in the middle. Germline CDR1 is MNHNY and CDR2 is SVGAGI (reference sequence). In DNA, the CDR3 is TGTGCCAGCAGTTCACCGACGGGTTTAAGCTCACCCCTCCACTTT. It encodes CASSSPTGLSSPLHF.

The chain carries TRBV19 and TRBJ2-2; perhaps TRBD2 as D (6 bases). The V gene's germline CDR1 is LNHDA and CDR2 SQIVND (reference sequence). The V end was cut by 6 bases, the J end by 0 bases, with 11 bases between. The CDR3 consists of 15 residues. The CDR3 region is CASSPGVANTGELFF. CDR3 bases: TGTGCCAGTAGCCCGGGGGTGGCGAACACCGGGGAGCTGTTTTTT. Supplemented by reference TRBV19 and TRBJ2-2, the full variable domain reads DGGITQSPKYLFRKEGQNVTLSCEQNLNHDAMYWYRQDPGQGLRLIYYSQIVNDFQKGDIAEGYSVSREKKESFPLTVTSAQKNPTAFYLCASSPGVANTGELFFGEGSRLTVL.

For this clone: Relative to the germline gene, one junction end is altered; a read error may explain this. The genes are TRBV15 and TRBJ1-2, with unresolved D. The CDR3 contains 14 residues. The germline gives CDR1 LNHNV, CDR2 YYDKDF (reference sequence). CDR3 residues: CATSRDAGSEDLFF. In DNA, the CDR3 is TGTGCCACCAGCAGAGATGCCGGTTCGGAGGATCTCTTCTTC.

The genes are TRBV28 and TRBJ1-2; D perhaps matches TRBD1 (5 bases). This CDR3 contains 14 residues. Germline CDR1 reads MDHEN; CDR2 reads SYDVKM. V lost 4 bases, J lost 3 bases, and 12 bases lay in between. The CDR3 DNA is TGTGCCAGCAGTTCTCCTGACAGTCACTATGGCTACACCTTC. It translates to CASSSPDSHYGYTF.

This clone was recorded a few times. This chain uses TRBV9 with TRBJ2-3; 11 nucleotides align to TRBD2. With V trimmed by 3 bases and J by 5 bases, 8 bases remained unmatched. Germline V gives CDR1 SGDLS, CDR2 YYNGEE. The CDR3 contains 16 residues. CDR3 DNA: TGTGCCAGCAGCGACAGTAGCGGGGGGGCGGGAGATACGCAGTATTTT. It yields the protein CASSDSSGGAGDTQYF.

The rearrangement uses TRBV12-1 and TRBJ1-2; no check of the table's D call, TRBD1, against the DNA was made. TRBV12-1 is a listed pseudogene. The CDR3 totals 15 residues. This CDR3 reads CATLPVTGDNYGYTF. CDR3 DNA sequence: TGTGCCACCCTACCTGTAACAGGGGATAACTATGGCTACACCTTC.

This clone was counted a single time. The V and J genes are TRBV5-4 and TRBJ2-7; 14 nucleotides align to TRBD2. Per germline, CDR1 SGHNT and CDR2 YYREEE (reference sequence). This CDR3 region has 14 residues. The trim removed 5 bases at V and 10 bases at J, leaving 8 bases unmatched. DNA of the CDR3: TGTGCCAGCAGACCGACTAGCGGGGGGGACAGACAGTACTTC. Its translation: CASRPTSGGDRQYF.

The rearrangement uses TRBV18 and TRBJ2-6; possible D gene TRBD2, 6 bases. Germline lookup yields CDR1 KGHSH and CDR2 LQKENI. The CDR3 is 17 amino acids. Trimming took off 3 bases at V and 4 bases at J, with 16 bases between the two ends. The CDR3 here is CASSPSGRGSGANVLTF. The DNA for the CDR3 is TGTGCCAGCTCACCCTCTGGACGGGGGTCAGGGGCCAACGTCCTGACTTTC.

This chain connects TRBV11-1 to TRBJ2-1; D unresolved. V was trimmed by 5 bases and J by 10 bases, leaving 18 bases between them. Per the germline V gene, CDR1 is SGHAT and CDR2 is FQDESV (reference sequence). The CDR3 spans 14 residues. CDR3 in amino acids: CASSPSLQGLEQFF. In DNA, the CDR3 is TGTGCCAGCAGCCCATCCTTACAAGGATTAGAGCAGTTCTTC.

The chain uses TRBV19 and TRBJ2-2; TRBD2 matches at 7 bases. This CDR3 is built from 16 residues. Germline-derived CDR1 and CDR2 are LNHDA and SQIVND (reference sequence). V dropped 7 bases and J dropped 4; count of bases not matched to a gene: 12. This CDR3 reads CASNPIPGLRTGELFF. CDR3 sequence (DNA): TGTGCCAGTAATCCTATTCCGGGACTACGCACCGGGGAGCTGTTTTTT. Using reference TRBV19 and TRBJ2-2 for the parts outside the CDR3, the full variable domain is DGGITQSPKYLFRKEGQNVTLSCEQNLNHDAMYWYRQDPGQGLRLIYYSQIVNDFQKGDIAEGYSVSREKKESFPLTVTSAQKNPTAFYLCASNPIPGLRTGELFFGEGSRLTVL.